This TCR beta chain appears in the sequencing data of a study of blood T cells in healthy people across ages. For the second PCR, which ran for roughly 7 to 11 cycles, a sample-barcoded 5' primer and a J-beta primer mix were used. TCRdb recomputed calls from the 5' RACE reads with MiXCR, one row per CDR3 protein. The profile shows hundreds of thousands of distinct CDR3 sequences, more than 20% of them singletons. Whole-study findings and limits: The fall in TCR beta diversity per million T cells was roughly linear with age.

The length of the CDR3 is 12 residues. V was shortened by 6 bases and J by 0 bases, with 5 bases between the two germline ends. CDR1 MNHEY and CDR2 SVGAGI come from the germline V gene. Of note for this clonotype: Its antigen is undetermined. This may arise from a read error, as a much more abundant clone is one base away.

The sample also formed part of further work on T cells of mothers and their children.

V gene TRBV6-5 combines with J gene TRBJ2-5; a possible D gene is TRBD2 (5 bases). The sequenced sample consisted of blood. This TCR was recovered from a boy aged 5-17 years in good health. DNA for the CDR3: TGTGCCAGCAGGGACTACCAAGAGACCCAGTACTTC. The encoded protein is CASRDYQETQYF.